This TCR beta chain originates from a study of blood T cell repertoires in COVID-19. The overall study: The samples span acute and convalescent COVID-19 from the United States, Italy and Spain.

The protocol was immunoSEQ multiplex PCR, while the TCRdb copy is restricted to in-frame clones and leaves out a portion. Of approximately 35,000 clones in the sample, roughly 85% were seen once. The length of the CDR3 is 14 residues. Per germline, CDR1 SNHLY and CDR2 FYNNEI. V dropped 7 bases and J dropped 1 base, with 13 bases sitting between them. The receptor's source is an elderly man with active COVID-19. The sequenced sample consisted of peripheral blood. The chain has TRBV2 and TRBJ1-1; TRBD1 might be the D (6 bases). CDR3 loop: CASNKQGQNTEAFF. In nucleotides, the CDR3 is TGTGCCAGCAATAAACAGGGTCAGAACACTGAAGCTTTCTTT.